This section outlines one T cell receptor (beta chain) sequence together with its context. This entry belongs to a study of blood T cells in healthy people across ages. In germline, CDR1 is SGHRS, CDR2 YFSETQ. J lost 5 bases, V lost 4 bases, and 6 bases had no gene match. CDR3 size: 14 residues. PCR was performed a second time for about 7 to 11 cycles using a sample-barcoded 5' primer and a J-beta primer mix. TCRdb re-called the 5' RACE reads with MiXCR, one entry per CDR3 protein. The sample shows 1 million or so distinct CDR3 sequences, approximately 25% of them seen only once. These records were also assigned to another study, of T cells of mothers and their children.

The sample comprised blood. This clonotype was sampled from a girl aged 2 to 10 in good health. J is TRBJ1-1 and V is TRBV5-1, with 9 positions matching TRBD1. CDR3 in amino acids: CASSHPTGGTEAFF. In nucleotides, the CDR3 is TGCGCCAGCAGCCACCCGACAGGGGGGACTGAAGCTTTCTTT. Complete variable domain (other parts from reference TRBV5-1 and TRBJ1-1): KAGVTQTPRYLIKTRGQQVTLSCSPISGHRSVSWYQQTPGQGLQFLFEYFSETQRNKGNFPGRFSGRQFSNSRSEMNVSTLELGDSALYLCASSHPTGGTEAFFGQGTRLTVV.